This section outlines one T cell receptor beta chain sequence together with its context. This sample was included in a study of blood T cell repertoires in COVID-19. Generated by immunoSEQ multiplex PCR, the TCRdb table keeps only in-frame clones and is missing some. The sample records over 300,000 clones, over 75% being singletons. The CDR3 runs to 16 residues. CDR1 is MGHDK and CDR2 is SYGVNS in the germline V gene. Trimming removed 5 bases at V and 3 bases at J, with 19 bases between. Source material: PBMCs or T cells enriched from blood (not recorded which). The V call is TRBV25-1, the J call TRBJ1-1; D perhaps matches TRBD1 (6 bases). The TCR comes from a woman aged 40 to 55 who had recovered from COVID-19. Here the CDR3 DNA reads TGTGCCAGCAGTCAAATTACATGGGCAGGGGACACTGAAGCTTTCTTT. It encodes CASSQITWAGDTEAFF.